One and the same sample provided the 32 T cell receptor beta chains below, sequenced in a study of T cells of healthy individuals. Using its own MiXCR run on the 5' RACE reads, TCRdb lists one record per CDR3 protein. Seen here are 85,000 to 100,000 distinct CDR3 sequences, about 16% observed once, and the top ten hold over 5%. These receptors were obtained from a human donor in good health.

This chain joins TRBV4-1 and TRBJ2-3, with D possibly being TRBD2 (5 bases). V lost 4 bases to trimming and J lost 6 bases, with 5 bases between them. Germline-derived CDR1 and CDR2 are MGHRA and YSYEKL. The CDR3 sequence is 11 residues long. The DNA of the CDR3 is TGCGCCAGCAGCCGGGAGGATACGCAGTATTTT. Translation: CASSREDTQYF.

V gene TRBV7-8 combines with J gene TRBJ2-5; 10 nucleotides match TRBD2. The CDR3 is 15 residues long. The junction had 7 bases not matched to a gene; V was cut back by 4 bases and J by 5 bases. The germline V gene has CDR1 SGHVS and CDR2 FQNEAQ. Written as DNA, the CDR3 is TGTGCCAGCAGCTCTAGCGGGGGATATGTTGAGACCCAGTACTTC. Translated: CASSSSGGYVETQYF.

This clonotype was counted only a few times. The genes are TRBV28 and TRBJ2-5; 7 positions agree with TRBD2. The CDR3 extends over 14 amino acids. Germline CDR1 and CDR2: MDHEN and SYDVKM. Germline trimming cut 4 bases from V and 1 base from J; bases unmatched to any gene: 3. The CDR3 sequence is CASSSRELQETQYF. In DNA, the CDR3 is TGTGCCAGCAGTTCGCGGGAGCTCCAAGAGACCCAGTACTTC. The complete variable domain, with remaining parts taken from reference TRBV28 and TRBJ2-5, reads DVKVTQSSRYLVKRTGEKVFLECVQDMDHENMFWYRQDPGLGLRLIYFSYDVKMKEKGDIPEGYSVSREKKERFSLILESASTNQTSMYLCASSSRELQETQYFGPGTRLLVL.

The chain couples TRBV15 to TRBJ2-1; D may be TRBD1 or TRBD2 (6 bases each). CDR1 and CDR2 from the germline V gene are LNHNV and YYDKDF (reference sequence). V was pared by 0 bases and J by 12 bases, with 21 bases between. The CDR3 covers 16 residues. CDR3 in amino acids: CATSRERDSLGGRQFF. CDR3 nucleotide sequence: TGTGCCACCAGCAGAGAGCGGGATAGTCTAGGGGGTAGGCAGTTCTTC. Variable domain in full (rest from reference TRBV15 and TRBJ2-1): DAMVIQNPRYQVTQFGKPVTLSCSQTLNHNVMYWYQQKSSQAPKLLFHYYDKDFNNEADTPDNFQSRRPNTSFCFLDIRSPGLGDTAMYLCATSRERDSLGGRQFFGPGTRLTVL.

V is TRBV28 and J is TRBJ2-2; 9 nucleotides align to TRBD2. The CDR3 covers 16 residues. Germline assignment: CDR1 MDHEN and CDR2 SYDVKM. With 0 bases clipped from V and 1 base from J, the junction kept 0 bases outside the gene matches. The CDR3 loop is CASSLWTSGNTGELFF. The CDR3 DNA reads TGTGCCAGCAGTTTATGGACTAGCGGGAACACCGGGGAGCTGTTTTTT.

This clonotype was counted only a few times. The chain joins TRBV4-3 to TRBJ1-2; D possibly corresponds to TRBD1 (6 bases). This CDR3 region has 16 residues. In germline, CDR1 is LGHNA, CDR2 YSLEER. V was cut by 4 bases and J by 4 bases, with 19 bases left in between. This CDR3 is CASSLEGGPESYGYTF. The DNA of the CDR3 is TGCGCCAGCAGCCTTGAAGGGGGGCCGGAAAGCTATGGCTACACCTTC.

This clonotype was observed a handful of times. V and J are TRBV18 and TRBJ2-1; 7 nucleotides align to TRBD1. This CDR3 has 13 amino acids. The germline CDR1 and CDR2 sequences are KGHSH and LQKENI. Trimming took 5 bases from V and 9 from J; bases not matched to a gene: 7. For the CDR3, the DNA is TGTGCCAGCTCAGACGACAGGGACGGTGAGCAGTTCTTC. It codes for CASSDDRDGEQFF. Complete variable domain (other parts from reference TRBV18 and TRBJ2-1): NAGVMQNPRHLVRRRGQEARLRCSPMKGHSHVYWYRQLPEEGLKFMVYLQKENIIDESGMPKERFSAEFPKEGPSILRIQQVVRGDSAAYFCASSDDRDGEQFFGPGTRLTVL.

This clonotype was counted ten times or more. This sequence joins TRBV29-1 and TRBJ2-1; possible D gene TRBD2, 6 bases. This CDR3 is 14 amino acids long. Germline CDR1 reads SQVTM; CDR2 reads ANQGSEA. The CDR3 DNA reads as TGCAGTGCGGGGAAAGGTCCTACCTACAATGAGCAGTTCTTC. This encodes CSAGKGPTYNEQFF.

This clonotype was observed at least ten times. The rearrangement uses TRBV18 and TRBJ1-1, with unresolved D. This CDR3 spans 17 amino acids. V lost 0 bases and J lost 4, with 18 bases in between. CDR1 and CDR2 from the germline V gene are KGHSH and LQKENI. The CDR3 bases are TGTGCCAGCTCACCACCGCGGACGGCGCACCCCTCCACTGAAGCTTTCTTT. Its protein product is CASSPPRTAHPSTEAFF.

This clonotype turned up a few times. The chain has TRBV4-3 and TRBJ2-5; D uncertain. This CDR3 has 13 residues. Trimming left V 2 bases short and J 5 bases short, with 9 bases between. CDR1 LGHNA and CDR2 YSLEER come from the germline V gene. CDR3 protein: CASSQFFRETQYF. In DNA, the CDR3 is TGCGCCAGCAGCCAATTTTTTCGGGAGACCCAGTACTTC.

This clonotype was seen only a few times. The V call is TRBV20-1, the J call TRBJ2-7; perhaps TRBD1 as D (6 bases). This CDR3 has 14 residues. The V end lost 3 bases, the J end lost 0 bases, and 12 bases lay between the germline ends. CDR1 is DFQATT and CDR2 is SNEGSKA in the germline V gene (reference sequence). This CDR3 is CSASGQINSYEQYF. In DNA form, the CDR3 reads TGCAGTGCTAGTGGACAGATAAACTCCTACGAGCAGTACTTC.

There are many counts of this clonotype. V usage is TRBV28 and J usage is TRBJ2-3; D remains ambiguous. The CDR3 length is 12 residues. Germline loops: CDR1 MDHEN, CDR2 SYDVKM. V lost 10 bases to trimming and J lost 4 bases, with 12 bases between them. CDR3 in amino acids: CATTQSADTQYF. CDR3 nucleotide sequence: TGTGCCACTACGCAATCGGCAGATACGCAGTATTTT.

V usage is TRBV20-1 and J usage is TRBJ2-7; tentatively, D is TRBD1 (6 bases). CDR1 is DFQATT, CDR2 SNEGSKA, per germline (reference sequence). V gave up 4 bases and J gave up 2 bases, with 12 bases separating them. This CDR3 comprises 13 residues. CDR3 in amino acids: CSAKTGGAYEQYF. CDR3 DNA sequence: TGCAGTGCTAAGACAGGTGGGGCCTACGAGCAGTACTTC.

This clonotype appeared a few times. The chain carries TRBV5-6 and TRBJ2-1; 9 nucleotides match TRBD2. The CDR3 contains 16 residues. From germline, CDR1 is SGHDT and CDR2 YYEEEE. V shed 2 bases, J shed 8 bases, and the junction held 11 bases outside the gene matches. The CDR3 DNA is TGTGCCAGCAGCTTAGGGCTAGCGGGAATGGACGATGAGCAGTTCTTC. Its translation: CASSLGLAGMDDEQFF.

This clonotype was detected only a few times. The chain couples TRBV28 to TRBJ2-4; the match to TRBD1 covers 9 bases. CDR3 length: 17 amino acids. Germline CDR1 is MDHEN and CDR2 is SYDVKM. With 3 bases clipped from V and 0 bases from J, the junction kept 6 bases outside the gene matches. In DNA, the CDR3 is TGTGCCAGCAGTTTGGGCCGACAGGGGGGAGCCAAAAACATTCAGTACTTC. Its protein product is CASSLGRQGGAKNIQYF. The full variable domain, its missing parts supplied by reference TRBV28 and TRBJ2-4, is DVKVTQSSRYLVKRTGEKVFLECVQDMDHENMFWYRQDPGLGLRLIYFSYDVKMKEKGDIPEGYSVSREKKERFSLILESASTNQTSMYLCASSLGRQGGAKNIQYFGAGTRLSVL.

The chain links TRBV18 to TRBJ1-2; the D is unclear. Deletions cut 3 bases from V and 5 bases from J, with 13 bases between. The V gene's germline CDR1 is KGHSH and CDR2 LQKENI. There are 14 residues in the CDR3. The CDR3 coding sequence is TGTGCCAGCTCACCGAGGGAGGGAATATATGGCTACACCTTC. This gives the protein CASSPREGIYGYTF.

J is TRBJ1-2 and V is TRBV24-1; D gene ambiguous. Germline-derived CDR1 and CDR2 are KGHDR and SFDVKD. CDR3 length: 12 residues. The ends were cut back, 1 base at V and 8 bases at J, with 7 bases in the middle. The CDR3 coding sequence is TGTGCCACCAGTGATTTCGGTGACGGCTACACCTTC. Translated: CATSDFGDGYTF.

The rearrangement uses TRBV7-2 and TRBJ2-3; D possibly corresponds to TRBD2 (6 bases). V was trimmed by 4 bases and J by 10 bases, leaving 24 bases between them. CDR1 SGHTA and CDR2 FQGNSA come from the germline V gene. This CDR3 is 16 amino acids long. The CDR3 sequence: CASSSPGLRAAGAQYF. CDR3 bases: TGTGCCAGCAGCTCACCGGGACTTAGAGCGGCTGGCGCGCAGTATTTT.

This clonotype was observed a handful of times. The J gene is TRBJ1-5, the V gene TRBV4-3; weak D call: TRBD1 (5 bases). Trimming removed 4 bases at V and 2 bases at J, with 12 bases between. Germline CDR1 and CDR2: LGHNA and YSLEER. This CDR3 contains 15 residues. The CDR3 reads CASSPDDSRNQPQHF. The CDR3 DNA reads TGCGCCAGCAGCCCAGACGACAGTCGCAATCAGCCCCAGCATTTT.

This clonotype has only a few counts. The V and J genes are TRBV28 and TRBJ2-7; D is possibly TRBD2 (6 bases). The germline V and J ends were trimmed by 3 bases and 5 bases, with 11 bases remaining between them. Germline loops: CDR1 MDHEN, CDR2 SYDVKM. CDR3 length: 13 residues. CDR3 amino acids: CASSLAGWNEQYF. The CDR3 DNA is TGTGCCAGCAGTTTGGCGGGATGGAACGAGCAGTACTTC.

The table lists this clonotype with a few counts. The chain carries TRBV28 and TRBJ2-5; 8 nucleotides match TRBD1. With 3 bases clipped from V and 4 bases from J, the junction kept 10 bases outside the gene matches. This CDR3 spans 16 amino acids. From germline, CDR1 is MDHEN and CDR2 SYDVKM. The CDR3 sequence: CASSFLGQGNVETQYF. The CDR3 nucleotides read TGTGCCAGCAGTTTTCTAGGACAGGGCAATGTAGAGACCCAGTACTTC.

This clonotype was seen more than once but under ten times. The chain links TRBV9 to TRBJ2-1; D gene uncertain. Germline CDR1 is SGDLS and CDR2 is YYNGEE. The CDR3 extends over 13 amino acids. Trimming left V 0 bases short and J 6 bases short, with 7 bases between. This chain's CDR3 is CASSVGEGNEQFF. The CDR3, as DNA: TGTGCCAGCAGCGTAGGAGAAGGCAATGAGCAGTTCTTC. The full variable domain, in which reference TRBV9 and TRBJ2-1 provide the parts outside the CDR3, is DSGVTQTPKHLITATGQRVTLRCSPRSGDLSVYWYQQSLDQGLQFLIQYYNGEERAKGNILERFSAQQFPDLHSELNLSSLELGDSALYFCASSVGEGNEQFFGPGTRLTVL.

In this sample, this clonotype turned up many times. The rearrangement joins TRBV7-9 to TRBJ2-1; TRBD1 aligns across 7 bases. Trimming cost V 4 bases and J 0 bases; bases outside gene matches: 6. The CDR3 runs to 16 residues. Germline values: CDR1 SEHNR, CDR2 FQNEAQ (reference sequence). The CDR3 DNA is TGTGCCAGCAGCTCAGCCTGGGACAGCTCCTACAATGAGCAGTTCTTC. Translating it yields CASSSAWDSSYNEQFF.

Comments on this clonotype: A single base separates this from a much larger clone, so it may be a read error. The V call is TRBV7-2, the J call TRBJ2-7, with D tentatively TRBD1 (6 bases). The CDR3 has 14 amino acids. The germline CDR1 and CDR2 sequences are SGHTA and FQGNSA. The CDR3 coding sequence is TGTGTCAGCAGCTTCTCAGGGGACTCCTACGAGCAGTACTTC. It codes for CVSSFSGDSYEQYF. The full variable domain, rest sourced from reference TRBV7-2 and TRBJ2-7, is GAGVSQSPSNKVTEKGKDVELRCDPISGHTALYWYRQSLGQGLEFLIYFQGNSAPDKSGLPSDRFSAERTGGSVSTLTIQRTQQEDSAVYLCVSSFSGDSYEQYFGPGTRLTVT.

The genes are TRBV6-4 and TRBJ2-3; 8 bases agree with TRBD2. There are 15 residues in the CDR3. CDR1 MRHNA and CDR2 SNTAGT come from the germline V gene. The ends lost 3 bases at V and 1 base at J; junction bases unmatched: 3. In DNA form, the CDR3 reads TGTGCCAGCAGTGAGCGAGCGGGGGGCACAGATACGCAGTATTTT. It encodes CASSERAGGTDTQYF.

This clonotype showed up just a few times. V gene TRBV3-1 combines with J gene TRBJ1-4, with D unclear. Germline CDR1 is LGHDT and CDR2 is YNNKEL (reference sequence). V was clipped by 2 bases and J by 8 bases, with 12 bases between them. The CDR3 covers 14 residues. Here the CDR3 DNA reads TGTGCCAGCAGCCAACTGGGTGTGAAGGAAAAACTGTTTTTT. Its translation is CASSQLGVKEKLFF. The variable domain in full, with the rest retrieved from reference TRBV3-1 and TRBJ1-4, is DTAVSQTPKYLVTQMGNDKSIKCEQNLGHDTMYWYKQDSKKFLKIMFSYNNKELIINETVPNRFSPKSPDKAHLNLHINSLELGDSAVYFCASSQLGVKEKLFFGSGTQLSVL.

This chain uses TRBV20-1 with TRBJ1-5; 7 nucleotides agree with TRBD1. The germline V gene encodes CDR1 DFQATT and CDR2 SNEGSKA (reference sequence). V lost 4 bases to trimming and J lost 0 bases; unmatched junction nucleotides: 6. The CDR3 contains 15 residues. The CDR3 coding sequence is TGCAGTGCTACTTCAGGGGGGGATAGCAATCAGCCCCAGCATTTT. Translation gives CSATSGGDSNQPQHF.

This clonotype came up many times. This chain joins TRBV6-4 and TRBJ1-1; TRBD1 agrees at 7 bases. The J segment lost 4 bases and the V segment lost 4 bases, leaving 3 bases of the junction unmatched. The CDR3 runs 13 residues. CDR1 and CDR2 from the germline V gene are MRHNA and SNTAGT. The CDR3 loop reads CASSATGTTEAFF. CDR3 coding DNA: TGTGCCAGCAGTGCGACAGGGACCACTGAAGCTTTCTTT.

The chain carries TRBV5-1 and TRBJ2-5; 7 bases align to TRBD1. There are 14 residues in the CDR3. V was clipped by 5 bases and J by 2 bases; unmatched bases: 6. Germline CDR1 SGHRS, CDR2 YFSETQ. The CDR3 loop reads CASSPGQTQETQYF. The CDR3 DNA follows: TGCGCCAGCAGTCCGGGACAGACTCAAGAGACCCAGTACTTC.

The gene calls are TRBV20-1 and TRBJ1-1; 7 nucleotides agree with TRBD1. Looked up from germline, CDR1 is DFQATT and CDR2 is SNEGSKA (reference sequence). Losses at the gene ends were 1 base for V and 4 bases for J; bases not matched to a gene: 3. This CDR3 spans 13 amino acids. This CDR3 is CSARAPGGTEAFF. Written as DNA, the CDR3 is TGCAGTGCTAGAGCGCCAGGGGGCACTGAAGCTTTCTTT.

This clonotype occurred once. The rearrangement joins TRBV10-3 to TRBJ2-1, with TRBD2 matching over 8 bases. The CDR3 covers 15 residues. CDR1 and CDR2 from the germline V gene are ENHRY and SYGVKD. V shed 3 bases and J 4 bases; nucleotides not matched to a gene: 5. The DNA for the CDR3 is TGTGCCATCAGTGAAATGAGCGGGAGTTACAATGAGCAGTTCTTC. Protein: CAISEMSGSYNEQFF.

V usage is TRBV4-3 and J usage is TRBJ1-4; D ambiguous. With 1 base removed from V and 8 bases from J, the gap between germline ends came to 14 bases. Germline values: CDR1 LGHNA, CDR2 YSLEER. The CDR3 loop spans 15 amino acids. Here the CDR3 DNA reads TGCGCCAGCAGCCAAGGAGACCAAGGTGGCGAAAAACTGTTTTTT. Its protein product is CASSQGDQGGEKLFF.